This entry lists 22 T cell receptor beta chains sequenced from one sample in a study of cytomegalovirus exposure and HLA in healthy donors. Amplification used 60 Vbeta primers and 13 Jbeta primers. TCRdb's table, derived via immunoSEQ multiplex PCR, lists solely in-frame clones and lacks some. The table records around 120,000 clones, about four fifths of them present only once. The sample comprised PBMCs. These receptors were obtained from a young man in good health and CMV-seronegative.

The rearrangement links TRBV27 to TRBJ1-1, with D possibly matching TRBD1 (5 bases). V gave up 0 bases and J gave up 2 bases, with 13 bases separating them. Germline V gene data show CDR1 as MNHEY and CDR2 as SMNVEV (reference sequence). The CDR3 extends over 16 amino acids. DNA for the CDR3: TGTGCCAGCAGTTTATCCCGACAGATATCTAACACTGAAGCTTTCTTT. Amino acids: CASSLSRQISNTEAFF.

The CDR3 sequence: CASSNQYLGQGISADDTEAFF. CDR3 sequence (DNA): TGTGCCAGCAGCAATCAGTATCTGGGACAGGGAATTTCGGCGGATGACACTGAAGCTTTCTTT. The gene calls are TRBV6-7 and TRBJ1-1; 9 nucleotides line up with TRBD1. TRBV6-7 is an open reading frame, and its role is uncertain. CDR3 length equals 21 residues. V lost 6 bases to trimming and J lost 3 bases; unmatched junction nucleotides: 26.

This chain connects TRBV5-4 to TRBJ2-7; D possibly corresponds to TRBD2 (7 bases). The CDR3 covers 12 residues. Germline-derived CDR1 and CDR2 are SGHNT and YYREEE (reference sequence). Trimming took 10 bases from V and 3 from J, leaving 14 bases between them. CDR3 residues: CAYLGGVYEQYF. In nucleotides, the CDR3 is TGTGCCTATCTAGGGGGGGTCTACGAGCAGTACTTC.

The V and J genes are TRBV2 and TRBJ1-1; 10 bases match TRBD1. With 8 bases clipped from V and 8 bases from J, the junction kept 11 bases outside the gene matches. Germline CDR1 reads SNHLY; CDR2 reads FYNNEI. This CDR3 has 14 residues. The CDR3 sequence is CASLSGSGQGEAFF. The CDR3 coding sequence is TGTGCCAGCCTCTCAGGTTCGGGACAGGGGGAAGCTTTCTTT.

DNA of the CDR3: TGCGCCAGCAGCCCCCTAGCGGCGAACACCGGGGAGCTGTTTTTT. It translates to CASSPLAANTGELFF. The chain couples TRBV4-1 to TRBJ2-2, with 7 bases lining up with TRBD2. The CDR3 runs 15 residues. Trimming cost V 4 bases and J 0 bases; bases outside gene matches: 2. Germline CDR1 reads MGHRA; CDR2 reads YSYEKL.

The chain joins TRBV28 to TRBJ1-5, with TRBD1 matching over 8 bases. In germline, CDR1 is MDHEN, CDR2 SYDVKM. The CDR3 sequence is 17 residues long. Trimming removed 10 bases from V and 6 bases from J; junction bases left unmatched: 20. CDR3 protein: CATRGAPGGPLGQPQHF. The CDR3 DNA is TGTGCCACCCGTGGGGCCCCAGGGGGCCCTTTAGGTCAGCCCCAGCATTTT.

The CDR3: CATSREAKETQYF. CDR3 in DNA: TGTGCCACCAGTAGGGAGGCCAAAGAGACCCAGTACTTC. This chain connects TRBV15 to TRBJ2-5; D perhaps matches TRBD2 (6 bases). CDR3 length: 13 residues. Trimming took 6 bases from V and 3 from J, leaving 11 bases between them. CDR1 is LNHNV, CDR2 YYDKDF, per germline (reference sequence).

The V call is TRBV5-5, the J call TRBJ2-1; 7 bases are shared with TRBD2. CDR1 SGHKS and CDR2 YYEKEE come from the germline V gene (reference sequence). The V and J ends lost 3 bases and 9 bases, in that order; junction bases with no gene match: 6. The CDR3 contains 13 residues. The CDR3: CASSSQRGFEQFF. CDR3 coding DNA: TGTGCCAGCAGCTCACAGCGGGGCTTTGAGCAGTTCTTC. Full variable domain (remainder filled in from reference TRBV5-5 and TRBJ2-1): DAGVTQSPTHLIKTRGQQVTLRCSPISGHKSVSWYQQVLGQGPQFIFQYYEKEERGRGNFPDRFSARQFPNYSSELNVNALLLGDSALYLCASSSQRGFEQFFGPGTRLTVL.

The chain combines TRBV30 with TRBJ1-2; 8 positions match TRBD1. CDR1 and CDR2 (germline): GTSNPN, SVGIG (reference sequence). The CDR3 totals 13 residues. The ends lost 5 bases at V and 8 bases at J; junction bases unmatched: 10. CDR3 amino acids: CAWEAGGFVGYTF. In nucleotides, the CDR3 is TGTGCCTGGGAGGCAGGGGGCTTTGTCGGCTACACCTTC.

This clone was picked up one time. V gene TRBV30 combines with J gene TRBJ1-3; TRBD1 is a possible D gene (5 bases). CDR1 is GTSNPN, CDR2 SVGIG, per germline (reference sequence). The CDR3 runs to 14 residues. Deletions cut 1 base from V and 1 base from J, with 8 bases between. CDR3 coding DNA: TGTGCCTGGAGTGCCGGGGGTTCTGGAAACACCATATATTTT. The encoded protein is CAWSAGGSGNTIYF.

CDR3 in amino acids: CASSLKPDTQYF. CDR3 bases: TGTGCCAGCAGCCTTAAGCCAGATACGCAGTATTTT. The genes are TRBV13 and TRBJ2-3; no clear D. This CDR3 contains 12 residues. Germline-derived CDR1 and CDR2 are PRHDT and FYEKMQ (reference sequence). The V end was cut by 5 bases, the J end by 4 bases, with 7 bases between.

The chain links TRBV2 to TRBJ2-5; D is possibly TRBD2 (6 bases). This CDR3 contains 14 residues. Trimming shortened V by 0 bases and J by 4 bases, and 9 bases separated the two germline ends. Germline V gene data show CDR1 as SNHLY and CDR2 as FYNNEI. The CDR3 sequence is CASSEAAGRETQYF. The CDR3 DNA reads TGTGCCAGCAGTGAAGCGGCGGGGAGAGAGACCCAGTACTTC.

J is TRBJ2-7 and V is TRBV30, with TRBD1 matching over 10 bases. The CDR3 contains 12 residues. Trimming at V came to 7 bases and at J to 7 bases, leaving 7 bases not matched to a gene. Germline CDR1 GTSNPN, CDR2 SVGIG (reference sequence). The CDR3 DNA reads TGTGCCTACGGGACAGGGGCTCTTGAGCAGTACTTC. Residues: CAYGTGALEQYF.

The chain links TRBV7-2 to TRBJ1-2, with TRBD1 as a possible D gene (6 bases). V was trimmed by 5 bases and J by 6 bases, leaving 16 bases between them. Per germline, CDR1 SGHTA and CDR2 FQGNSA. The CDR3 contains 14 residues. CDR3 sequence: CASSLKQGVDGYTF. The CDR3 DNA reads as TGTGCCAGCAGCCTTAAACAGGGAGTAGATGGCTACACCTTC. Together with reference TRBV7-2 and TRBJ1-2, the CDR3 gives the full variable domain: GAGVSQSPSNKVTEKGKDVELRCDPISGHTALYWYRQSLGQGLEFLIYFQGNSAPDKSGLPSDRFSAERTGGSVSTLTIQRTQQEDSAVYLCASSLKQGVDGYTFGSGTRLTVV.

J is TRBJ1-6 and V is TRBV7-9; D perhaps matches TRBD1 (6 bases). The V and J ends lost 5 bases and 0 bases respectively, with 11 bases between them. The germline V gene has CDR1 SEHNR and CDR2 FQNEAQ (reference sequence). This CDR3 is 16 amino acids long. CDR3 DNA: TGTGCCAGCAGCCCGAGGACAGTCTCCTATAATTCACCCCTCCACTTT. It specifies CASSPRTVSYNSPLHF.

The J gene is TRBJ2-7, the V gene TRBV27; 9 bases map to TRBD1. Trimming cost V 4 bases and J 5 bases; bases outside gene matches: 12. CDR1 MNHEY and CDR2 SMNVEV come from the germline V gene (reference sequence). This CDR3 contains 16 residues. The CDR3 DNA reads TGTGCCAGCAGTTACAAAGCCGGGACAGGGAGCCACGAGCAGTACTTC. Translation gives CASSYKAGTGSHEQYF.

The genes are TRBV11-2 and TRBJ1-3; no clear D gene. V was shortened by 2 bases and J by 0 bases, with 11 bases between the two germline ends. The germline gives CDR1 SGHAT, CDR2 FQNNGV. The length of the CDR3 is 16 residues. The CDR3 reads CASSLSGVDSGNTIYF. CDR3 coding DNA: TGTGCCAGCAGCTTATCCGGGGTCGACTCTGGAAACACCATATATTTT.

The CDR3 sequence is CASSVATPGNTIYF. The CDR3 nucleotides read TGTGCCAGCAGCGTAGCCACACCTGGAAACACCATATATTTT. The chain combines TRBV9 with TRBJ1-3; D unresolved. The CDR3 is made up of 14 amino acids. Germline V gives CDR1 SGDLS, CDR2 YYNGEE. V lost 0 bases and J lost 2, with 6 bases in between.

This chain links TRBV7-9 with TRBJ2-3; no clear D gene. This CDR3 has 14 amino acids. Germline V gene sequence: CDR1 SEHNR, CDR2 FQNEAQ (reference sequence). V dropped 5 bases and J dropped 2 bases, with 11 bases sitting between them. Here the CDR3 reads CASSPGSPTDTQYF. The CDR3 coding sequence is TGTGCCAGCAGCCCCGGGTCCCCCACAGATACGCAGTATTTT.

The V and J genes are TRBV5-4 and TRBJ2-3, with TRBD2 identical over 9 bases. Germline values: CDR1 SGHNT, CDR2 YYREEE (reference sequence). Trimming at V came to 3 bases and at J to 5 bases, leaving 7 bases not matched to a gene. The CDR3 is 15 amino acids. The CDR3 DNA reads as TGTGCCAGCAGCTCGCCGGGACTAGCAAGAGATACGCAGTATTTT. This gives the protein CASSSPGLARDTQYF.

A few counts support this clone. One end of the junction is discordant with germline, which a read error may explain. The chain couples TRBV7-7 to TRBJ2-7, with D unclear. This CDR3 is 14 amino acids long. Germline V CDR1 and CDR2: SSHAT, FNYEAQ (reference sequence). CDR3 coding DNA: TGTGCTAGCAGCCCTGACTCGCGCACCGACGAGCAGTACTTC. Protein: CASSPDSRTDEQYF.

The chain is built from TRBV7-9 and TRBJ2-1; tentative D call: TRBD1 (5 bases). This CDR3 is built from 16 residues. V was trimmed by 1 base and J by 6 bases, leaving 16 bases between them. Germline V lookup: CDR1 SEHNR, CDR2 FQNEAQ (reference sequence). CDR3 amino acids: CASSLGRTNQFNEQFF. CDR3 bases: TGTGCCAGCAGCTTAGGAAGGACAAATCAATTCAATGAGCAGTTCTTC.